Each of the 8 T cell receptor beta chains below was sequenced from the same sample in a study of control samples from healthy donors and cancer patients. Sequencing used immunoSEQ multiplex PCR; TCRdb keeps in-frame clones, though not all of them. The table shows over 100,000 clones, with around nine tenths occurring only once. The specimen sequenced was blood. These receptors originate from a man younger than 35 in good health.

The V and J genes are TRBV5-5 and TRBJ1-1, with D maybe TRBD1 (6 bases). The germline CDR1 and CDR2 sequences are SGHKS and YYEKEE (reference sequence). V shed 0 bases and J shed 2 bases, with 14 bases lying between them. CDR3 length equals 16 residues. The CDR3 spells CASSLAVGGQNTEAFF. In nucleotides, the CDR3 is TGTGCCAGCAGCTTGGCCGTGGGGGGGCAAAACACTGAAGCTTTCTTT.

This clone was counted only a few times. This sample also contains other DNA sequences that code for the same CDR3. This sequence joins TRBV15 and TRBJ1-2, with a tentative D call TRBD1 (6 bases). V lost 0 bases and J lost 4, with 9 bases in between. Germline V gene data show CDR1 as LNHNV and CDR2 as YYDKDF (reference sequence). The CDR3 covers 14 residues. CDR3 amino acids: CATSREGGAYGYTF. The CDR3 bases are TGTGCCACCAGCAGAGAAGGGGGTGCCTATGGCTACACCTTC. Full variable domain (remainder filled in from reference TRBV15 and TRBJ1-2): DAMVIQNPRYQVTQFGKPVTLSCSQTLNHNVMYWYQQKSSQAPKLLFHYYDKDFNNEADTPDNFQSRRPNTSFCFLDIRSPGLGDTAMYLCATSREGGAYGYTFGSGTRLTVV.

This chain joins TRBV4-1 and TRBJ1-5; possible D gene TRBD1, 5 bases. CDR3 length: 17 residues. Germline CDR1 and CDR2: MGHRA and YSYEKL. The V gene lost 4 bases and the J gene lost 5 bases, with 21 bases spanning the gap. The DNA of the CDR3 is TGCGCCAGCAGCCCGGGACTCCCTTTTAGAGATTATCAGCCCCAGCATTTT. Protein: CASSPGLPFRDYQPQHF.

V usage is TRBV6-6 and J usage is TRBJ1-2; tentative D call: TRBD1 (6 bases). V was cut by 5 bases and J by 1 base, with 8 bases left in between. This CDR3 is built from 13 residues. The germline V gene encodes CDR1 MNHNY and CDR2 SVGAGI (reference sequence). The CDR3 is CASSPDSNYGYTF. CDR3 nucleotides: TGTGCCAGCAGTCCGGACAGTAACTATGGCTACACCTTC.

The rearrangement joins TRBV2 to TRBJ1-2, with D hard to call. Deletions cut 4 bases from V and 0 bases from J, with 9 bases between. The CDR3 consists of 14 residues. CDR1 and CDR2 (germline): SNHLY, FYNNEI. The CDR3 DNA follows: TGTGCCAGCAGTGTTAGGGATCCTAACTATGGCTACACCTTC. It codes for CASSVRDPNYGYTF.

Details on this clone: Within the sample, other DNA sequences also encode this same CDR3. The chain is built from TRBV5-1 and TRBJ2-3; D unresolved. The CDR3 loop spans 13 amino acids. The germline V gene encodes CDR1 SGHRS and CDR2 YFSETQ. Trimming left V 0 bases short and J 3 bases short, with 5 bases between. The CDR3 reads CASSLEGTDTQYF. In DNA form, the CDR3 reads TGCGCCAGCAGCTTGGAAGGGACAGATACGCAGTATTTT.

This clone was seen a few times. J is TRBJ2-7 and V is TRBV10-3; 7 nucleotides align to TRBD2. Germline V lookup: CDR1 ENHRY, CDR2 SYGVKD. CDR3 length: 14 amino acids. With V trimmed by 4 bases and J by 6 bases, 9 bases remained unmatched. The CDR3 nucleotides read TGTGCCATCAGTGGGGGACTAATCTCGGGCGAGCAGTACTTC. Translation: CAISGGLISGEQYF.

The chain carries TRBV18 and TRBJ2-3; 8 positions match TRBD2. Looked up from germline, CDR1 is KGHSH and CDR2 is LQKENI. The trim removed 5 bases at V and 2 bases at J, leaving 9 bases unmatched. This CDR3 is built from 16 residues. CDR3 in DNA: TGTGCCAGCTCAAACCTTGAGCGGGGGACCACAGATACGCAGTATTTT. Translation: CASSNLERGTTDTQYF.